These T cell receptor beta chains were read from a single sample in a study of blood T cell repertoires in COVID-19. TCRdb keeps only in-frame clones here, not all; method: immunoSEQ multiplex PCR. The sample yields more than 300,000 clones, roughly 90% seen once. Sequenced material: peripheral blood. The receptors originated from a woman aged 25 to 39 with COVID-19, enrolled during active disease. CDR3s include the opening cysteine and the closing phenylalanine or tryptophan. The D gene is left open where the match is weak. Size tells how often a clone was seen (once, few, many) or the class of an expanded clone, and some rows leave it out.

clone size,V gene,J gene,CDR3 length,D gene,CDR3 DNA,CDR3 protein
NA,TRBV28,TRBJ2-3,18,NA,TGTGCCAGCAGTCCGGGGTATAGGGGCGGGGCTAGCACAGATACGCAGTATTTT,CASSPGYRGGASTDTQYF
NA,TRBV18,TRBJ1-1,16,NA,TGTGCCAGCTCACCAATCGCGGGGCCCGGGAACACTGAAGCTTTCTTT,CASSPIAGPGNTEAFF
NA,TRBV11-2,TRBJ1-2,16,TRBD1,TGTGCCAGCACCCTAAGGGGAGGGACAGGGACGTATGGCTACACCTTC,CASTLRGGTGTYGYTF
NA,TRBV27,TRBJ1-1,14,TRBD1,TGTGCCAGCAGTATCAACAGGGGGAACACTGAAGCTTTCTTT,CASSINRGNTEAFF
NA,TRBV7-9,TRBJ2-2,11,NA,TGTGCCAGCAGCTTCATCGGGGAGCTGTTTTTT,CASSFIGELFF
NA,TRBV7-2,TRBJ2-7,15,NA,TGTGCCAGCAGCTTAGACACGGGACTCAGCTACGAGCAGTACTTC,CASSLDTGLSYEQYF
once,TRBV6-2/TRBV6-3,TRBJ1-5,16,TRBD1,TGTGCCAGCAGTTCATCAAGGACAGGAGATAATCAGCCCCAGCATTTT,CASSSSRTGDNQPQHF
NA,TRBV9,TRBJ2-2,17,TRBD2,TGTGCCAGCAGCGCCAGACTAGCGGGGGGGCGCATCGGGGAGCTGTTTTTT,CASSARLAGGRIGELFF
NA,TRBV3-1/TRBV3-2,TRBJ1-1,13,NA,TGTGCCAGCAGCCAAGATCGGGTCACTGAAGCTTTCTTT,CASSQDRVTEAFF
NA,TRBV28,TRBJ2-5,19,NA,TGTGCCAGCAGTTTATGGGAATATGATAGGACAGCCGATGAAGAGACCCAGTACTTC,CASSLWEYDRTADEETQYF
NA,TRBV7-2,TRBJ1-6,18,NA,TGTGCCAGCAGCTTAGGGGGTGGGAGAGACTTCCCCAATTCACCCCTCCACTTT,CASSLGGGRDFPNSPLHF
NA,TRBV28,TRBJ1-2,17,TRBD1,TGTGCCAGCAGTTTATGGGGGGACAGGGGCAGCGCCCGGGGCTACACCTTC,CASSLWGDRGSARGYTF
NA,TRBV7-2,TRBJ2-1,15,NA,TGTGCCAGCAGTCCTAGCGAGAGCTCCTACAATGAGCAGTTCTTC,CASSPSESSYNEQFF
NA,TRBV5-1,TRBJ2-3,16,TRBD2,TGCGCCAGCAGCCGGGTAGCGGGGGGGATGACAGATACGCAGTATTTT,CASSRVAGGMTDTQYF
NA,TRBV9,TRBJ2-1,16,TRBD2,TGTGCCAGCAGCGTAAAATCTAGCGGGGACGTTGATGAGCAGTTCTTC,CASSVKSSGDVDEQFF
once,TRBV5-1,TRBJ2-2,16,TRBD1,TGCGCCAGCAGCTTGGGGACAGGGGTCGACACCGGGGAGCTGTTTTTT,CASSLGTGVDTGELFF
NA,TRBV5-1,TRBJ1-3,16,TRBD1,TGCGCCAGCAGCTTGACCGGGACAGGGTCTGGAAACACCATATATTTT,CASSLTGTGSGNTIYF
NA,TRBV28,TRBJ1-6,15,NA,TGTGCCAGCAGCCCCGCCATATACAGGAATTCACCCCTCCACTTT,CASSPAIYRNSPLHF
NA,TRBV4-2,TRBJ2-5,16,NA,TGTGCCAGCAGCCAAGGGGGCCTAGCGAGAGAAGAGACCCAGTACTTC,CASSQGGLAREETQYF
few,TRBV25-1,TRBJ2-3,11,NA,TGTGCCAGCAGTCTTCGAGATACGCAGTATTTT,CASSLRDTQYF
NA,TRBV18,TRBJ2-7,15,TRBD2,TGTGCCAGCTCTCCCGGGGTAGCGGGGCCTTTTGAGCAGTACTTC,CASSPGVAGPFEQYF
NA,TRBV11-3,TRBJ2-2,13,NA,TGTGCCAGCAGCTACAACAGGGCCGGGGAGCTGTTTTTT,CASSYNRAGELFF
NA,TRBV19,TRBJ1-1,15,NA,TGTGCCAGTAGTATTAGGCGGCCGATGAACACTGAAGCTTTCTTT,CASSIRRPMNTEAFF
NA,TRBV30,TRBJ2-7,13,TRBD1,TGTGCCTGGAGTAGGGGGCTGATGAACGAGCAGTACTTC,CAWSRGLMNEQYF
once,TRBV19,TRBJ1-1,12,TRBD1,TGTGCCACCGACGAGACAGGGCATGAAGCTTTCTTT,CATDETGHEAFF
NA,TRBV18,TRBJ1-2,15,NA,TGTGCCAGCTCACCGACCGGGTCTCAAATTCATGGCTACACCTTC,CASSPTGSQIHGYTF
NA,TRBV11-1,TRBJ1-2,13,NA,TGTGCCAGCAGCTTATCAGGGAACTATGGCTACACCTTC,CASSLSGNYGYTF
NA,TRBV28,TRBJ1-5,13,NA,TGTGCCAGCAGTTTCCCGTCCAATCAGCCCCAGCATTTT,CASSFPSNQPQHF
once,TRBV10-3,TRBJ2-1,17,TRBD2,TGTGCCATCAGCCCCGATAGCGGGGGGGGCTTCGACAATGAGCAGTTCTTC,CAISPDSGGGFDNEQFF
NA,TRBV29-1,TRBJ1-1,13,NA,TGCAGCGTTGAAACAGGGTGGGGCACTGAAGCTTTCTTT,CSVETGWGTEAFF
NA,TRBV15,TRBJ1-1,15,TRBD1,TGTGCCACCAGCAGAGTTGGGACAGGGGGCACTGAAGCTTTCTTT,CATSRVGTGGTEAFF
NA,TRBV20-1,TRBJ1-5,13,NA,TGCAGTGCTAGTGGTGTATTCAATCAGCCCCAGCATTTT,CSASGVFNQPQHF
NA,TRBV14,TRBJ2-1,15,NA,TGTGCCAGCAGCCATTCGGGTCCGGGGGACAATGAGCAGTTCTTC,CASSHSGPGDNEQFF
many,TRBV30,TRBJ1-4,13,TRBD1,TGTGCCTGGATGGTGCAGGGGGCGAAAAAACTGTTTTTT,CAWMVQGAKKLFF
NA,TRBV19,TRBJ1-5,17,TRBD1,TGTGCCAGTAGTATCCCCCGGACAGGGAAGACGGATCAGCCCCAGCATTTT,CASSIPRTGKTDQPQHF
once,TRBV5-1,TRBJ1-6,14,NA,TGCGCCAGCAGCTTGGAAGGGGCGGCTTCACCCCTCCACTTT,CASSLEGAASPLHF
NA,TRBV3-1/TRBV3-2,TRBJ1-5,14,TRBD1,TGTGCCAGCAGCTCACAGGGGAGCAATCAGCCCCAGCATTTT,CASSSQGSNQPQHF
few,TRBV6-4,TRBJ2-3,16,TRBD2,TGTGCCAGCAGTGACGGGCTAGCGGGGGGCGCAGATACGCAGTATTTT,CASSDGLAGGADTQYF
NA,TRBV14,TRBJ1-3,18,NA,TGTGCCAGCAGCCAGCGGATAGGGAGCGGGGGCTCTGGAAACACCATATATTTT,CASSQRIGSGGSGNTIYF
NA,TRBV5-1,TRBJ1-1,16,TRBD1,TGCGCCAGCAGCTTGGGGACAGGGTGGGTTTCCACTGAAGCTTTCTTT,CASSLGTGWVSTEAFF
NA,TRBV2,TRBJ2-5,15,TRBD2,TGTGCCAGCAGGACCCCAGCGGGGGGGCGGGAGACCCAGTACTTC,CASRTPAGGRETQYF
NA,TRBV5-8,TRBJ2-3,16,TRBD2,TGTGCCAGCAGCTTCACGCGGGGGGTCCGGGCAGATACGCAGTATTTT,CASSFTRGVRADTQYF
NA,TRBV9,TRBJ2-1,14,TRBD2,TGTGCCAGCAATAGCGGGGCGACCTACAATGAGCAGTTCTTC,CASNSGATYNEQFF
NA,TRBV9,TRBJ1-2,11,NA,TGTGCCAGCTCTAACAGGTATGGCTACACCTTC,CASSNRYGYTF